Many counts were recorded for the clone carrying this T cell receptor beta chain. One entry per CDR3 protein results from TCRdb running MiXCR on the RT-PCR reads. The sample yields about 700,000 distinct CDR3 sequences, 13% to 15% seen once. V was shortened by 4 bases and J by 12 bases, with 11 bases between the two germline ends. In germline, CDR1 is SGHRS, CDR2 YFSETQ. This CDR3 region has 11 residues. The receptor comes from a female donor in good health, serving as a healthy control. The rearrangement joins TRBV5-1 to TRBJ1-5; D unclear. Sequenced input: memory CD4+ T cells from blood. The CDR3 DNA sequence: TGCGCCAGCAGCGCAGGCCGAATCCAGCATTTT. Its translation: CASSAGRIQHF.